The TCR beta chain described here comes from a study of blood T cell repertoires in COVID-19. Background on the study: Samples representing acute and convalescent COVID-19 were sourced from the United States, Italy and Spain. In each case, the material was cDNA or gDNA derived from T cells, B-cell-depleted T cells, or PBMCs.

The CDR3 covers 18 residues. Germline V gives CDR1 SGHDN, CDR2 FVKESK. Losses at the gene ends were 4 bases for V and 2 bases for J; bases not matched to a gene: 10. Produced via immunoSEQ multiplex PCR; TCRdb's table is partial and in-frame only. Among about 98,000 clones listed, 75% to 85% were seen once. Sequencing was done on a sample of peripheral blood. This TCR came from a man in his 60s with acute or convalescent COVID-19. The chain joins TRBV14 to TRBJ2-7; TRBD2 agrees at 14 bases. The CDR3 spells CASSLTSGGAFRPYEQYF. The CDR3 coding sequence is TGTGCCAGCAGCCTGACTAGCGGGGGGGCGTTCCGCCCCTACGAGCAGTACTTC.